What follows are 4 T cell receptor beta chains derived from one specimen sequenced in a study of spatial heterogeneity in lung cancer. Regarding time point: sample taken at primary tumor resection. Sequencing covered unsorted whole RNA taken from tumor, nontumor lung or frozen PBMC. TCRdb re-analysed the 5' RACE reads in MiXCR, keeping a single row per CDR3 protein. This sample has about 90,000 distinct CDR3 sequences, with approximately 8.2% found just once. The sequencing used PBMCs, collected at surgery. All receptors come from a male donor with early-stage non-small cell lung cancer.

The rearrangement links TRBV30 to TRBJ1-6, with 10 bases lining up with TRBD1. Trimming took 2 bases from V and 10 from J; bases not matched to a gene: 8. Germline loops: CDR1 GTSNPN, CDR2 SVGIG (reference sequence). CDR3 size: 15 residues. CDR3 in amino acids: CAWSPDRGYRSPLHF. The CDR3 region has the DNA TGTGCCTGGAGTCCGGACAGGGGGTACCGCTCACCCCTCCACTTT.

This clonotype was observed a handful of times. V gene TRBV5-1 combines with J gene TRBJ2-7; 9 nucleotides align to TRBD2. V was pared by 4 bases and J by 5 bases, with 7 bases of the junction left unmatched. Germline V lookup: CDR1 SGHRS, CDR2 YFSETQ. The CDR3 contains 14 residues. The CDR3 DNA is TGCGCCAGCAGCCGGGGGACTAGCAGCCACGAGCAGTACTTC. Its translation: CASSRGTSSHEQYF.

The chain joins TRBV7-9 to TRBJ2-7; TRBD1 agrees at 9 bases. After removal of 9 bases from V and 3 bases from J, the junction contained 9 bases not matched to a gene. Germline CDR1 reads SEHNR; CDR2 reads FQNEAQ (reference sequence). CDR3 length equals 14 residues. This CDR3 reads CARDTGGKGYEQYF. Written as DNA, the CDR3 is TGTGCCAGGGACACAGGGGGCAAAGGCTACGAGCAGTACTTC.

The chain couples TRBV29-1 to TRBJ1-1, with D perhaps TRBD1 (5 bases). The CDR3 runs 13 residues. Germline V gene data show CDR1 as SQVTM and CDR2 as ANQGSEA. V lost 4 bases, J lost 0 bases, and 9 bases lay in between. The CDR3 DNA follows: TGCAGCGTTGGACAGATCATGAACACTGAAGCTTTCTTT. Translation gives CSVGQIMNTEAFF.